This TCR beta chain comes out of a study of cytomegalovirus exposure and HLA in healthy donors. Germline values: CDR1 MNHEY, CDR2 SMNVEV (reference sequence). CDR3 length equals 14 residues. V was pared by 1 base and J by 3 bases, with 4 bases between. This clone was seen more than once but under ten times. Antigen specificity is unknown. General study points: V- and J-gene trimming in TCR beta was tied to a missense DCLRE1C variant by an analysis performed later. Reportedly, cytomegalovirus status was diagnosed with high sensitivity and specificity. Presence/absence analyses supposed approximately even sequencing depth among donors. Three chains linked to CMV were shown in vitro to be specific for CMV antigens.

PCR involved 60 Vbeta and 13 Jbeta primers. Libraries were prepared by immunoSEQ multiplex PCR; TCRdb keeps only in-frame clonotypes and omits some of them. The sample consists of 150,000 to 200,000 clones, 60% to 80% of them appearing once. The clonotype comes from a man aged 40-55 years in good health and CMV-seronegative. Sequencing input: PBMCs. This rearrangement joins TRBV27 to TRBJ1-6; D is uncertain. The CDR3 region is CASSLYGYNSPLHF. For the CDR3, the DNA is TGTGCCAGCAGTTTATACGGCTATAATTCACCCCTCCACTTT.